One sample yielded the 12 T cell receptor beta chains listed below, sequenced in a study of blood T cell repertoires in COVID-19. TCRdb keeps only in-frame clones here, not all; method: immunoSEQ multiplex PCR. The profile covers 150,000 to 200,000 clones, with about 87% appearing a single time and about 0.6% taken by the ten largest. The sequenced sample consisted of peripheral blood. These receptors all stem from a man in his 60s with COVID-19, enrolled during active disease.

Here the CDR3 DNA reads TGTGCCAGCAGCCGCAACCACCCCTACGGACAGGGGGCAGACACTGAAGCTTTCTTT. It specifies CASSRNHPYGQGADTEAFF. The rearrangement uses TRBV7-2 and TRBJ1-1; 11 bases line up with TRBD1. Per germline, CDR1 SGHTA and CDR2 FQGNSA. V lost 5 bases and J lost 3; bases outside the gene matches: 17. The CDR3 is 19 amino acids. Together with reference TRBV7-2 and TRBJ1-1, the CDR3 gives the full variable domain: GAGVSQSPSNKVTEKGKDVELRCDPISGHTALYWYRQSLGQGLEFLIYFQGNSAPDKSGLPSDRFSAERTGGSVSTLTIQRTQQEDSAVYLCASSRNHPYGQGADTEAFFGQGTRLTVV.

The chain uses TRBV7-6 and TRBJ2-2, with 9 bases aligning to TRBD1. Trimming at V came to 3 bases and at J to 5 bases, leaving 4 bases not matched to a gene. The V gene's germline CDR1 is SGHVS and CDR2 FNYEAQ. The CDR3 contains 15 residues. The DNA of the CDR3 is TGTGCCAGCAGCTTGGGGACAGGGCGGACCGGGGAGCTGTTTTTT. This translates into CASSLGTGRTGELFF. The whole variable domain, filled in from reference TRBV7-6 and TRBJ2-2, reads GAGVSQSPRYKVTKRGQDVALRCDPISGHVSLYWYRQALGQGPEFLTYFNYEAQQDKSGLPNDRFSAERPEGSISTLTIQRTEQRDSAMYRCASSLGTGRTGELFFGEGSRLTVL.

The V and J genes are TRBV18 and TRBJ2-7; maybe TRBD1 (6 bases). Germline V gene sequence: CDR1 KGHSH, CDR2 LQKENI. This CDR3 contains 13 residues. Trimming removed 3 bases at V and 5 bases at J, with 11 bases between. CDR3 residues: CASSPGHPNEQYF. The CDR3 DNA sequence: TGTGCCAGCTCACCGGGACATCCTAACGAGCAGTACTTC.

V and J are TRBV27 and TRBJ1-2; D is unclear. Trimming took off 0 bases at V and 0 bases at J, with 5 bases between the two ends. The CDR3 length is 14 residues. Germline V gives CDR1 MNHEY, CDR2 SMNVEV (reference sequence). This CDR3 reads CASSLSPANYGYTF. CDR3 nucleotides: TGTGCCAGCAGTTTATCCCCCGCTAACTATGGCTACACCTTC.

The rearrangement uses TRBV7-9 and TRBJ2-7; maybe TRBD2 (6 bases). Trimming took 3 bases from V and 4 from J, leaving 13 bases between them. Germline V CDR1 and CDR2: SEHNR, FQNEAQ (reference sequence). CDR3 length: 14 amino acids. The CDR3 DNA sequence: TGTGCCAGCAGCTTGGGATCGGGGGTATACGAGCAGTACTTC. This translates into CASSLGSGVYEQYF.

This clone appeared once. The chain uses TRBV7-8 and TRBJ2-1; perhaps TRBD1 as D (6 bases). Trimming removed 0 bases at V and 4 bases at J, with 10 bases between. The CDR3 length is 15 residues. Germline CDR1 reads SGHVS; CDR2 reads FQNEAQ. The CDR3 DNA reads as TGTGCCAGCAGCTTAGCCCGAACAGGGTACAATGAGCAGTTCTTC. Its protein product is CASSLARTGYNEQFF.

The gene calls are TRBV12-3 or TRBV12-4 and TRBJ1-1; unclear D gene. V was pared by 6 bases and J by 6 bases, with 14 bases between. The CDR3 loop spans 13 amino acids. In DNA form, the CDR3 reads TGTGCCAGCAGATCCAACGAAGAGGCTGAAGCTTTCTTT. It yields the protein CASRSNEEAEAFF.

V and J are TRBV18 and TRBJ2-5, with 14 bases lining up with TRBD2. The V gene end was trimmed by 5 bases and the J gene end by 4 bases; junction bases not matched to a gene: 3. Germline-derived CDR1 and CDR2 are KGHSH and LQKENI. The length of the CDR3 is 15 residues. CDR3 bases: TGTGCCAGCTCATCAGGACTAGCGGGGGGAGAGACCCAGTACTTC. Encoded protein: CASSSGLAGGETQYF.

The CDR3 DNA reads TGTGCCAGCTCACCACTCGGGGGGAACACGGCAGATACGCAGTATTTT. This codes for CASSPLGGNTADTQYF. This chain connects TRBV18 to TRBJ2-3, with TRBD2 identical over 7 bases. Germline assignment: CDR1 KGHSH and CDR2 LQKENI. V shed 1 base, J shed 4 bases, and the junction held 8 bases outside the gene matches. CDR3 size: 16 residues.

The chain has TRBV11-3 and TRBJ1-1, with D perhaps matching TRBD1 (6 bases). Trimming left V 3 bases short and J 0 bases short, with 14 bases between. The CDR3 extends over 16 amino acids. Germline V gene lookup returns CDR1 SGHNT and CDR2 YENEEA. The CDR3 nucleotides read TGTGCCAGCAGCTTGAATGGGGGCATGATGAACACTGAAGCTTTCTTT. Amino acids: CASSLNGGMMNTEAFF.

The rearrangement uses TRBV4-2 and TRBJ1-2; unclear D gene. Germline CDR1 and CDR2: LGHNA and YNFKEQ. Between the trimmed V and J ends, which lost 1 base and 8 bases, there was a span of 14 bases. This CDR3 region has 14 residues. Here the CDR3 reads CASSQAMGADGYTF. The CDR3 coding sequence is TGTGCCAGCAGCCAAGCGATGGGAGCAGACGGCTACACCTTC.

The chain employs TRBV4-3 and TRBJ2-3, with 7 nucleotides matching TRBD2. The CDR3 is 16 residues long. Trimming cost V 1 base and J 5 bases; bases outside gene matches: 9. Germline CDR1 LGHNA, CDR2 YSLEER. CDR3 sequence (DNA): TGCGCCAGCAGCCAAGGGCCCGCGGGGGTGGGAGATACGCAGTATTTT. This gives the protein CASSQGPAGVGDTQYF.